A single sample gave rise to the 22 T cell receptor beta chains below, sequenced in a study of identical twins. TCRdb re-analysed the 5' RACE reads in MiXCR, keeping a single row per CDR3 protein. Of around 530,000 distinct CDR3 sequences listed, roughly 15% are singletons. The same sample was also studied in work on yellow fever vaccine responses in identical twins.

Sequenced material: CD4+ T cells sorted from blood. The receptors stem from a woman in her late teens or twenties in good health.

This clonotype was recorded a few times. The chain has TRBV29-1 and TRBJ2-7; tentatively, D is TRBD1 (6 bases). This CDR3 comprises 11 residues. Germline values: CDR1 SQVTM, CDR2 ANQGSEA. V was shortened by 7 bases and J by 1 base, with 8 bases between the two germline ends. The CDR3: CSAGQSYEQYF. The DNA for the CDR3 is TGCAGCGCCGGACAGTCCTACGAGCAGTACTTC.

This clonotype was detected once. The chain carries TRBV7-9 and TRBJ1-4; TRBD1 matches at 10 bases. V lost 5 bases to trimming and J lost 8 bases; unmatched junction nucleotides: 8. CDR3 length equals 15 residues. CDR1 and CDR2 (germline): SEHNR, FQNEAQ (reference sequence). This CDR3 is CASSPKGQGREKLFF. CDR3 DNA sequence: TGTGCCAGCAGCCCAAAGGGACAGGGGAGGGAAAAACTGTTTTTT.

This clonotype showed up just a few times. This rearrangement joins TRBV29-1 to TRBJ1-5, with TRBD1 matching 9 bases. Germline lookup yields CDR1 SQVTM and CDR2 ANQGSEA. With 0 bases clipped from V and 9 bases from J, the junction kept 9 bases outside the gene matches. The CDR3 spans 15 residues. In DNA form, the CDR3 reads TGCAGCGTTGAAGAACCGGGACAGGGCCGTCGGCCCCAGCATTTT. As protein: CSVEEPGQGRRPQHF. Supplemented by reference TRBV29-1 and TRBJ1-5, the full variable domain reads SAVISQKPSRDICQRGTSLTIQCQVDSQVTMMFWYRQQPGQSLTLIATANQGSEATYESGFVIDKFPISRPNLTFSTLTVSNMSPEDSSIYLCSVEEPGQGRRPQHFGDGTRLSIL.

Turning to this clonotype: In this CDR3 the conserved last residue, phenylalanine or tryptophan, is missing, so a read error is likely. The J gene is TRBJ2-5, the V gene TRBV6-6; D remains unclear. Germline V gives CDR1 MNHNY, CDR2 SVGAGI (reference sequence). The V end was cut by 2 bases, the J end by 4 bases, with 5 bases between. This CDR3 spans 12 amino acids. This CDR3 is CASSYKIETQYL. The CDR3 DNA follows: TGTGCCAGCAGTTACAAAATAGAGACCCAGTACCTC.

J is TRBJ2-5 and V is TRBV3-1; 12 nucleotides match TRBD1. This CDR3 is 14 amino acids long. The germline V gene encodes CDR1 LGHDT and CDR2 YNNKEL (reference sequence). Trimming cost V 8 bases and J 5 bases; bases outside gene matches: 6. CDR3 nucleotide sequence: TGTGCCAGCCGCGGGACAGGGGGCCGGGAGACCCAGTACTTC. Translation: CASRGTGGRETQYF.

The chain carries TRBV6-1 and TRBJ2-3; 8 bases match TRBD2. In germline, CDR1 is MNHNS, CDR2 SASEGT. The length of the CDR3 is 16 residues. Unmatched junction bases numbered 9, after V lost 2 bases and J lost 5 bases. CDR3 protein: CASSERSGGPEDTQYF. CDR3 in DNA: TGTGCCAGCAGTGAACGAAGCGGGGGCCCCGAAGATACGCAGTATTTT.

CDR3 amino acids: CSVVGVKDGYTF. In nucleotides, the CDR3 is TGCAGCGTTGTGGGGGTCAAGGATGGCTACACCTTC. The chain joins TRBV29-1 to TRBJ1-2, with a possible D match to TRBD1 (5 bases). Germline V gene lookup returns CDR1 SQVTM and CDR2 ANQGSEA. V lost 4 bases to trimming and J lost 6 bases, with 12 bases between them. CDR3 length: 12 residues.

The V gene is TRBV28, the J gene TRBJ2-7; 7 nucleotides line up with TRBD2. The CDR3 extends over 14 amino acids. The germline CDR1 and CDR2 sequences are MDHEN and SYDVKM. Trimming at V came to 5 bases and at J to 2 bases, leaving 6 bases not matched to a gene. The CDR3 loop is CASSTAGSPYEQYF. For the CDR3, the DNA is TGTGCCAGCAGTACAGCGGGATCCCCCTACGAGCAGTACTTC.

This clonotype was counted a few times. V and J are TRBV9 and TRBJ2-1, with 10 bases that match TRBD2. The germline gives CDR1 SGDLS, CDR2 YYNGEE. The CDR3 extends over 16 amino acids. V lost 2 bases, J lost 7 bases, and 9 bases stayed unmatched. Here the CDR3 reads CASSVRAGGPSNEQFF. CDR3 nucleotide sequence: TGTGCCAGCAGCGTTCGAGCGGGAGGGCCCTCGAATGAGCAGTTCTTC.

This clonotype was observed a few times. The chain links TRBV6-5 to TRBJ2-1; D not certain. V lost 2 bases and J 6 bases, leaving 11 bases between the germline ends. Germline assignment: CDR1 MNHEY and CDR2 SVGAGI. The CDR3 spans 14 residues. The CDR3, as DNA: TGTGCCAGCAGTTACCTGGTCCCTGGCAATGAGCAGTTCTTC. Its protein product is CASSYLVPGNEQFF.

The sample holds a few counts of this clonotype. The chain has TRBV9 and TRBJ2-3; weak D call: TRBD1 (5 bases). Trimming took off 3 bases at V and 0 bases at J, with 17 bases between the two ends. This CDR3 has 17 residues. The germline V gene has CDR1 SGDLS and CDR2 YYNGEE. CDR3 DNA: TGTGCCAGCAGCGCTTCTTCTTTTCAGGGCAGCACAGATACGCAGTATTTT. Translated: CASSASSFQGSTDTQYF.

The chain has TRBV27 and TRBJ2-1; 7 bases are shared with TRBD1. Per the germline V gene, CDR1 is MNHEY and CDR2 is SMNVEV (reference sequence). V lost 6 bases and J lost 0; bases outside the gene matches: 8. CDR3 length: 16 residues. The CDR3 sequence: CASRAYRGFSYNEQFF. The CDR3 nucleotides are TGTGCCAGCAGGGCATACAGGGGTTTCTCCTACAATGAGCAGTTCTTC.

The gene calls are TRBV5-1 and TRBJ2-1; D unclear. The V end was cut by 0 bases, the J end by 0 bases, with 10 bases between. CDR3 length: 16 residues. Germline V CDR1 and CDR2: SGHRS, YFSETQ. CDR3 bases: TGCGCCAGCAGCTTGGGCAGGTGGAGCTCCTACAATGAGCAGTTCTTC. Translating gives CASSLGRWSSYNEQFF.

The genes are TRBV20-1 and TRBJ2-7, with 8 bases identical to TRBD2. The CDR3 is 16 residues long. Germline V gives CDR1 DFQATT, CDR2 SNEGSKA (reference sequence). Trimming took 3 bases from V and 5 from J; bases not matched to a gene: 15. The CDR3 here is CSASRKRSGSRDEQYF. The CDR3 DNA reads TGCAGTGCTAGCCGCAAGAGGAGCGGGAGCCGGGACGAGCAGTACTTC.

This clonotype has a handful of counts. J is TRBJ1-6 and V is TRBV20-1; 8 nucleotides line up with TRBD1. The germline CDR1 and CDR2 sequences are DFQATT and SNEGSKA (reference sequence). The CDR3 is 16 amino acids. The V segment lost 3 bases and the J segment 10 bases; nucleotides outside the gene matches: 14. The CDR3 nucleotides read TGCAGTGCTAGCAGTAAACAGGGGGTGGGGAGCTCACCCCTCCACTTT. This gives the protein CSASSKQGVGSSPLHF.

Only a few counts were recorded for this clonotype. The chain recombines TRBV3-1 with TRBJ2-3; no clear D. Germline CDR1 and CDR2: LGHDT and YNNKEL (reference sequence). The CDR3 covers 11 residues. The V end lost 8 bases, the J end lost 2 bases, and 5 bases lay between the germline ends. CDR3 sequence reads: CASGATDTQYF. As DNA, the CDR3 is TGTGCCAGCGGAGCCACAGATACGCAGTATTTT.

This sequence joins TRBV15 and TRBJ1-5, with D perhaps TRBD1 (6 bases). V dropped 3 bases and J dropped 7 bases, with 13 bases sitting between them. CDR1 LNHNV and CDR2 YYDKDF come from the germline V gene (reference sequence). The CDR3 extends over 14 amino acids. CDR3 sequence reads: CATSSNRVYQPQHF. In DNA, the CDR3 is TGTGCCACCAGCAGCAACAGGGTTTACCAGCCCCAGCATTTT.

V usage is TRBV3-1 and J usage is TRBJ2-5; TRBD2 is a possible D gene (6 bases). CDR3 length: 15 amino acids. CDR1 and CDR2 (germline): LGHDT, YNNKEL (reference sequence). V was clipped by 0 bases and J by 5 bases, with 13 bases between them. The chain's CDR3 is CASSQDLAGPETQYF. CDR3 bases: TGTGCCAGCAGCCAAGACCTGGCGGGGCCTGAGACCCAGTACTTC.

The rearrangement uses TRBV20-1 and TRBJ1-1, with 7 bases that match TRBD1. The CDR3 is 14 residues long. The germline V gene encodes CDR1 DFQATT and CDR2 SNEGSKA (reference sequence). After removal of 4 bases from V and 0 bases from J, the junction contained 5 bases not matched to a gene. CDR3 bases: TGCAGTGCTACCCGGGACAGCATGAACACTGAAGCTTTCTTT. It encodes CSATRDSMNTEAFF.

This clonotype was picked up a small number of times. The V gene is TRBV5-1, the J gene TRBJ1-1; D remains unclear. The CDR3 totals 13 residues. The V and J ends lost 5 bases and 5 bases respectively, with 13 bases between them. Germline values: CDR1 SGHRS, CDR2 YFSETQ. CDR3 bases: TGCGCCAGCAGTCGCTCGGGTCAAACTGAAGCTTTCTTT. Its translation: CASSRSGQTEAFF.

Only a few counts were recorded for this clonotype. This sequence joins TRBV3-1 and TRBJ2-3, with D possibly being TRBD1 (5 bases). Looked up from germline, CDR1 is LGHDT and CDR2 is YNNKEL (reference sequence). V lost 4 bases, J lost 2 bases, and 16 bases lay in between. This CDR3 is 16 amino acids long. This CDR3 reads CASSRLAGFDTDTQYF. CDR3 bases: TGTGCCAGCAGCCGTTTGGCAGGGTTCGACACAGATACGCAGTATTTT.

This clonotype came up many times. CDR3 amino acids: CASSHPGKSSYNEQFF. CDR3 sequence (DNA): TGCGCCAGCAGCCATCCGGGGAAGAGCTCCTACAATGAGCAGTTCTTC. This sequence joins TRBV4-1 and TRBJ2-1; D perhaps matches TRBD2 (5 bases). CDR1 and CDR2 from the germline V gene are MGHRA and YSYEKL. CDR3 length: 16 amino acids. Trimming cost V 3 bases and J 0 bases, with 12 bases left between them.